These 21 T cell receptor beta chains were all obtained from the same sample, sequenced in a study of blood T cell repertoires in COVID-19. The protocol was immunoSEQ multiplex PCR, while the TCRdb copy is restricted to in-frame clones and leaves out a portion. The sample contains 300,000 to 350,000 clones, 90% of which appear only once. The sequenced sample was PBMCs or T cells enriched from blood (not recorded which). These receptors all come from a young woman with acute COVID-19.

The chain has TRBV28 and TRBJ1-4, with 7 bases aligning to TRBD1. The V gene's germline CDR1 is MDHEN and CDR2 SYDVKM. CDR3 length equals 14 residues. V lost 6 bases to trimming and J lost 4 bases; unmatched junction nucleotides: 5. CDR3 DNA sequence: TGTGCCAGCAGAATGGGACAGTTTAATGAAAAACTGTTTTTT. It specifies CASRMGQFNEKLFF.

This clone occurred many times. V usage is TRBV28 and J usage is TRBJ2-1; TRBD2 might be the D (6 bases). The length of the CDR3 is 14 residues. Per germline, CDR1 MDHEN and CDR2 SYDVKM. The ends were cut back, 9 bases at V and 7 bases at J, with 19 bases in the middle. The CDR3 spells CASFSSERLNEQFF. CDR3 DNA: TGTGCCAGTTTCTCTAGCGAGCGATTGAATGAGCAGTTCTTC.

The V call is TRBV7-9, the J call TRBJ1-3; D unresolved. This CDR3 has 17 residues. V was shortened by 5 bases and J by 4 bases, with 21 bases between the two germline ends. The germline CDR1 and CDR2 sequences are SEHNR and FQNEAQ (reference sequence). For the CDR3, the DNA is TGTGCCAGCAGCGGCCGGGGTAATAGCTACGCGGGAAACACCATATATTTT. Encoded protein: CASSGRGNSYAGNTIYF.

The gene calls are TRBV14 and TRBJ1-1; 7 nucleotides match TRBD1. Germline V gene sequence: CDR1 SGHDN, CDR2 FVKESK. The CDR3 runs 16 residues. J gave up 1 base and V 0 bases, and 5 bases lay outside the gene matches. The CDR3, as DNA: TGTGCCAGCAGCCAAGACTTGGGGACAGCGAACACTGAAGCTTTCTTT. Encoded protein: CASSQDLGTANTEAFF.

The chain carries TRBV28 and TRBJ2-7, with D uncertain. Trimming removed 1 base at V and 1 base at J, with 11 bases between. The CDR3 contains 15 residues. The germline CDR1 and CDR2 sequences are MDHEN and SYDVKM. DNA for the CDR3: TGTGCCAGCAGTTTATCCCAGGCACAATCCTACGAGCAGTACTTC. Translating gives CASSLSQAQSYEQYF.

A single count supports this clone. The chain is built from TRBV5-4 and TRBJ1-1; 7 bases align to TRBD1. V lost 4 bases to trimming and J lost 12 bases; unmatched junction nucleotides: 15. CDR3 length: 14 amino acids. CDR1 and CDR2 from the germline V gene are SGHNT and YYREEE (reference sequence). CDR3 in DNA: TGTGCCAGCAGCATAACTGGGACAGTTTTACCATCTTTCTTT. This sequence encodes CASSITGTVLPSFF.

This clone was counted once. The rearrangement joins TRBV11-2 to TRBJ2-7; TRBD2 matches 9 bases. CDR1 is SGHAT and CDR2 is FQNNGV in the germline V gene. CDR3 length equals 17 residues. Germline trimming cut 2 bases from V and 2 bases from J; bases unmatched to any gene: 10. The CDR3 spells CASSLFLGTSNTYEQYF. CDR3 in DNA: TGTGCCAGCAGCTTATTTCTTGGGACTAGCAACACCTACGAGCAGTACTTC.

This chain connects TRBV19 to TRBJ1-2, with 8 bases identical to TRBD1. This CDR3 spans 15 amino acids. Trimming cost V 4 bases and J 4 bases; bases outside gene matches: 8. CDR1 is LNHDA and CDR2 is SQIVND in the germline V gene (reference sequence). This CDR3 is CASSTPPDRAYGYTF. The CDR3, as DNA: TGTGCCAGTAGTACCCCCCCGGACAGGGCCTATGGCTACACCTTC.

The rearrangement links TRBV5-1 to TRBJ2-2, with D unresolved. CDR3 size: 13 residues. Trimming cost V 0 bases and J 14 bases, with 14 bases left between them. From germline, CDR1 is SGHRS and CDR2 YFSETQ. CDR3 amino acids: CASSLAPPEALFF. The CDR3 DNA reads as TGCGCCAGCAGCTTGGCCCCCCCCGAGGCCCTGTTTTTT.

The chain employs TRBV19 and TRBJ2-7; 8 bases map to TRBD2. Germline CDR1 LNHDA, CDR2 SQIVND (reference sequence). The CDR3 contains 15 residues. The junction had 4 bases not matched to a gene; V was cut back by 3 bases and J by 0 bases. The CDR3: CASSIFAGGSYEQYF. The CDR3 DNA reads TGTGCCAGTAGTATTTTTGCGGGAGGCTCCTACGAGCAGTACTTC.

This rearrangement joins TRBV6-2 or TRBV6-3 to TRBJ1-5; no firm D call. Trimming took off 6 bases at V and 0 bases at J, with 18 bases between the two ends. The germline gives CDR1 MNHEY, CDR2 SVGEGT. The length of the CDR3 is 17 residues. CDR3 sequence: CASSHRLQLNSNQPQHF. CDR3 in DNA: TGTGCCAGCAGCCACAGATTACAGCTAAATAGCAATCAGCCCCAGCATTTT.

J is TRBJ2-1 and V is TRBV10-3; 9 bases align to TRBD2. CDR1 and CDR2 (germline): ENHRY, SYGVKD. This CDR3 region has 14 residues. V shed 6 bases and J 5 bases; nucleotides not matched to a gene: 5. The CDR3 sequence is CAISLGLAHNEQFF. The CDR3 bases are TGTGCCATCAGCTTGGGACTAGCCCACAATGAGCAGTTCTTC.

This chain links TRBV2 with TRBJ2-5; TRBD1 aligns across 8 bases. V was clipped by 6 bases and J by 3 bases; unmatched bases: 6. CDR1 is SNHLY and CDR2 is FYNNEI in the germline V gene. This CDR3 region has 14 residues. CDR3 in DNA: TGTGCCAGCAGGGACAGGGAGGCGGAAGAGACCCAGTACTTC. Amino acid sequence: CASRDREAEETQYF.

The chain couples TRBV30 to TRBJ1-2; D gene unclear. This CDR3 comprises 13 residues. Trimming pared 3 bases from V and 6 bases from J, leaving 14 bases between. CDR1 GTSNPN and CDR2 SVGIG come from the germline V gene (reference sequence). This CDR3 reads CAWSALLGDGYTF. CDR3 nucleotide sequence: TGTGCCTGGAGCGCACTACTCGGCGATGGCTACACCTTC.

Details on this clone: Within the sample, other DNA sequences also encode this same CDR3. The CDR3 region has the DNA TGTGCCAGCAGCTTACAAGGGGGATACGAGCAGTACTTC. Translated, it gives CASSLQGGYEQYF. The V call is TRBV7-3, the J call TRBJ2-7, with a weak D call TRBD1 (6 bases). The V gene lost 2 bases and the J gene lost 4 bases, with 9 bases spanning the gap. CDR3 length: 13 residues. Per the germline V gene, CDR1 is SGHTA and CDR2 is FQGTGA. Variable domain in full (rest from reference TRBV7-3 and TRBJ2-7): GAGVSQTPSNKVTEKGKYVELRCDPISGHTALYWYRQSLGQGPEFLIYFQGTGAADDSGLPNDRFFAVRPEGSVSTLKIQRTERGDSAVYLCASSLQGGYEQYFGPGTRLTVT.

The chain employs TRBV5-1 and TRBJ2-7; D is perhaps TRBD2 (6 bases). Between the trimmed V and J ends, which lost 4 bases and 6 bases, there was a span of 14 bases. The CDR3 loop spans 13 amino acids. From germline, CDR1 is SGHRS and CDR2 YFSETQ. The CDR3 region has the DNA TGCGCCAGCAGCCCCCCTGAGGGAGGCGAGCAGTACTTC. Protein: CASSPPEGGEQYF.

This clone was counted once. The gene calls are TRBV12-3 or TRBV12-4 and TRBJ1-2, with D possibly being TRBD1 (6 bases). The CDR3 has 12 residues. V lost 5 bases and J lost 8, with 12 bases in between. The CDR3 DNA sequence: TGTGCCAGCAGTCCACAGGGACGAGGCTACACCTTC. Protein sequence: CASSPQGRGYTF.

The chain employs TRBV6-5 and TRBJ1-4; TRBD1 aligns across 9 bases. The CDR3 covers 14 residues. CDR1 MNHEY and CDR2 SVGAGI come from the germline V gene. After removal of 8 bases from V and 5 bases from J, the junction contained 6 bases not matched to a gene. CDR3: CASRRDRENEKLFF. CDR3 nucleotides: TGTGCCAGCCGTCGGGACAGGGAAAATGAAAAACTGTTTTTT.

The V and J genes are TRBV1 and TRBJ1-1; TRBD1 reflects the table's D call only, with no check against the DNA. TRBV1 is deemed a pseudogene. The CDR3 has 17 residues. For the CDR3, the DNA is TGCACCAGCAGCCAAGATCAGGAGGGGGCATGGAACACTGAAGCTTTCTTT. Translated: CTSSQDQEGAWNTEAFF.

The V and J genes are TRBV19 and TRBJ1-2; D not resolved. V lost 6 bases and J lost 0, with 11 bases in between. There are 14 residues in the CDR3. Germline V gene data show CDR1 as LNHDA and CDR2 as SQIVND (reference sequence). The CDR3 region has the DNA TGTGCCAGTAGCAGCCCTACAGCTAACTATGGCTACACCTTC. Protein: CASSSPTANYGYTF.

This rearrangement joins TRBV11-3 to TRBJ1-1, with TRBD1 matching over 7 bases. V trimming: 1 base; J trimming: 1 base; junction bases outside the gene matches: 6. In germline, CDR1 is SGHNT, CDR2 YENEEA. The CDR3 runs 16 residues. The DNA for the CDR3 is TGTGCCAGCAGCTTAGGAAATGACAGGGCGAACACTGAAGCTTTCTTT. Its protein is CASSLGNDRANTEAFF.